Listed below are T cell receptor beta chains from one sample, sequenced in a study of T cells in Graves' hyperthyroidism and ophthalmopathy. One entry per CDR3 protein, called by TCRdb with MiXCR from the multiplex PCR reads. Here the sample spans approximately 300,000 distinct CDR3 sequences, 15% to 20% being singletons. Sequenced sample: blood. Every receptor here comes from a woman aged 60 to 75 with Graves' ophthalmopathy. Both conserved end residues are part of each CDR3. Each record gives: V gene, J gene, D gene, clone size, CDR3 DNA, CDR3 protein. D genes are given only for firm matches. Clone size is shown for a subset of rows, as once, few, many or a class of expanded clone.

V gene: TRBV27
J gene: TRBJ2-7
D gene: NA
clone size: NA
CDR3 DNA: TGTGCCAGCAGTTTTTCCGGTTTGAGCTACGAGCAGTACTTC
CDR3 protein: CASSFSGLSYEQYF

V gene: TRBV5-5
J gene: TRBJ2-7
D gene: NA
clone size: many
CDR3 DNA: TGTGCCAGCAGCTTGGCGACAGCTTCCTACGAGCAGTACTTC
CDR3 protein: CASSLATASYEQYF

V gene: TRBV7-2
J gene: TRBJ2-3
D gene: NA
clone size: many
CDR3 DNA: TGTGCCACCCACGAATACGGGAGAGGGACAGATACGCAGTATTTT
CDR3 protein: CATHEYGRGTDTQYF

V gene: TRBV9
J gene: TRBJ2-7
D gene: NA
clone size: NA
CDR3 DNA: TGTGCCAGCAGCGTAAGACCGACTAGCTCCTACGAGCAGTACTTC
CDR3 protein: CASSVRPTSSYEQYF

V gene: TRBV27
J gene: TRBJ2-2
D gene: NA
clone size: NA
CDR3 DNA: TGTGCCAGCGCGGCAGGGTTATCCGGGGAGCTGTTTTTT
CDR3 protein: CASAAGLSGELFF

V gene: TRBV13
J gene: TRBJ2-1
D gene: NA
clone size: few
CDR3 DNA: TGTGCCAGCAGCTTAAGGACTACCCCTAGGCAGTTCTTC
CDR3 protein: CASSLRTTPRQFF

V gene: TRBV6-5
J gene: TRBJ1-1
D gene: TRBD1
clone size: few
CDR3 DNA: TGTGCCAGCAGTTACCCGGGACAGGGGGCTAGGACTGAAGCTTTCTTT
CDR3 protein: CASSYPGQGARTEAFF

V gene: TRBV4-3
J gene: TRBJ2-2
D gene: TRBD2
clone size: few
CDR3 DNA: TGCGCCAGCAGCCAATCCACTAGCGTTCAGAACACCGGGGAGCTGTTTTTT
CDR3 protein: CASSQSTSVQNTGELFF

V gene: TRBV7-9
J gene: TRBJ2-1
D gene: NA
clone size: many
CDR3 DNA: TGTGCCAGCTCACTCGACAGGAACGAGCAGTTCTTC
CDR3 protein: CASSLDRNEQFF

V gene: TRBV30
J gene: TRBJ2-7
D gene: NA
clone size: many
CDR3 DNA: TGTGCCTGGAGTGAAGTTTACGAGCAGTACTTC
CDR3 protein: CAWSEVYEQYF

V gene: TRBV2
J gene: TRBJ1-1
D gene: NA
clone size: few
CDR3 DNA: TGTGCCAGCAGTTTGAACAACCTGAACACTGAAGCTTTCTTT
CDR3 protein: CASSLNNLNTEAFF

V gene: TRBV20-1
J gene: TRBJ2-5
D gene: TRBD2
clone size: NA
CDR3 DNA: TGCAGTGCTTATAAGGTAGCGGGGCAAGAGACCCAGTACTTC
CDR3 protein: CSAYKVAGQETQYF

V gene: TRBV7-2
J gene: TRBJ2-5
D gene: NA
clone size: many
CDR3 DNA: TGTGCCAGCACACGAGGGCAAGAGACCCAGTACTTC
CDR3 protein: CASTRGQETQYF

V gene: TRBV7-8
J gene: TRBJ2-2
D gene: NA
clone size: NA
CDR3 DNA: TGTGCCAGCAGCGGGATGAGAGGAACCGGGGAGCTGTTTTTT
CDR3 protein: CASSGMRGTGELFF

V gene: TRBV7-9
J gene: TRBJ1-5
D gene: NA
clone size: few
CDR3 DNA: TGTGCCAGCAGCGCGGGGACAAGCAATCAGCCCCAGCATTTT
CDR3 protein: CASSAGTSNQPQHF

V gene: TRBV6-2/TRBV6-3
J gene: TRBJ1-1
D gene: NA
clone size: many
CDR3 DNA: TGTGCCAGCAGTTACTCGAATAGGGGAGCTGAAGCTTTCTTT
CDR3 protein: CASSYSNRGAEAFF

V gene: TRBV6-1
J gene: TRBJ1-5
D gene: NA
clone size: many
CDR3 DNA: TGTGCCAGCAGTGAAGGCTGGGGATATCAGCCCCAGCATTTT
CDR3 protein: CASSEGWGYQPQHF

V gene: TRBV9
J gene: TRBJ2-5
D gene: NA
clone size: many
CDR3 DNA: TGTGCCAGCAGCGTATGGGCAGGAGGAGGAGAGACCCAGTACTTC
CDR3 protein: CASSVWAGGGETQYF

V gene: TRBV12-3/TRBV12-4
J gene: TRBJ2-2
D gene: NA
clone size: many
CDR3 DNA: TGTGCCAGCAGTTTATCTAGCGTCGCGAACACCGGGGAGCTGTTTTTT
CDR3 protein: CASSLSSVANTGELFF

V gene: TRBV20-1
J gene: TRBJ1-1
D gene: NA
clone size: many
CDR3 DNA: TGCAGTGCTACAAGGACAACCAACACTGAAGCTTTCTTT
CDR3 protein: CSATRTTNTEAFF

V gene: TRBV5-4
J gene: TRBJ1-5
D gene: NA
clone size: many
CDR3 DNA: TGTGCCAGCAGCCCGGGGCTTGATCAGCCCCAGCATTTT
CDR3 protein: CASSPGLDQPQHF

V gene: TRBV30
J gene: TRBJ1-5
D gene: NA
clone size: few
CDR3 DNA: TGTGCCTGGAGTACCAGGGATTACCAGCCCCAGCATTTT
CDR3 protein: CAWSTRDYQPQHF